Sequencing of this TCR beta chain was carried out in a study of blood T cell repertoires in COVID-19. As processed by the authors: Estimation of nucleated cell counts relied on the amplification of reference gene primers. Clones were sequenced by immunoSEQ multiplex PCR, and TCRdb holds only the in-frame ones, with some missing. V and J calls and clone size are as listed in that table; D and trimming were resolved from the DNA. The table records around 69,000 clones, approximately 85% of them present only once. Germline CDR1 SGHRS, CDR2 YFSETQ. The CDR3 contains 16 residues. Trimming cost V 3 bases and J 3 bases; bases outside gene matches: 9.

Sequencing input: peripheral blood. This sequence was found in a man aged 50 to 60 with acute or convalescent COVID-19. The gene calls are TRBV5-1 and TRBJ1-2; 9 bases align to TRBD1. The chain's CDR3 is CASSWGRTGEDYGYTF. The CDR3 DNA sequence: TGCGCCAGCAGCTGGGGGCGGACAGGGGAAGACTATGGCTACACCTTC.